This T cell receptor (beta chain) stems from a study of blood T cell repertoires in COVID-19. Overall study context: The cDNA or gDNA used as material had been derived from T cells, B-cell-depleted T cells, or PBMCs.

The CDR3 totals 13 residues. Deletions cut 3 bases from V and 5 bases from J, with 13 bases between. CDR1 is DFQATT and CDR2 is SNEGSKA in the germline V gene (reference sequence). The data were produced by immunoSEQ multiplex PCR, yet TCRdb's version contains in-frame clones alone and is incomplete. The sample has about 44,000 clones, about 85% seen once. The material sequenced was peripheral blood. This chain connects TRBV20-1 to TRBJ2-5; D may be TRBD2 (6 bases). This TCR derives from a woman aged 80 or over in a cohort sampled during active or convalescent COVID-19. CDR3 DNA: TGCAGTGCTAGTACGGGGGACTTGGAGACCCAGTACTTC. It yields the protein CSASTGDLETQYF.